Listed below are T cell receptor beta chains from one sample, sequenced in a study of blood T cell repertoires in COVID-19. The data were produced by immunoSEQ multiplex PCR, yet TCRdb's version contains in-frame clones alone and is incomplete. The sample lists around 170,000 clones, about 83% occurring once. The sample consisted of peripheral blood. Every receptor here comes from a man between 65 and 85 years old who had recovered from COVID-19. Each CDR3 is given with its conserved first and last residue. D genes are given only for firm matches. Only part of the rows carry a size: once, few, many, or a class if the clone is expanded.

v_call	j_call	d_call	clone_size	cdr3_nt	cdr3_aa
TRBV6-5	TRBJ1-3	TRBD1	-	TGTGCCAGCAGCCGGGACAGGGCTACCGGAAACACCATATATTTT	CASSRDRATGNTIYF
TRBV28	TRBJ1-4	TRBD1	-	TGTGCCAGCAGTTTCCCTCGACAGGGACGGGAAAAACTGTTTTTT	CASSFPRQGREKLFF
TRBV3-1/TRBV3-2	TRBJ1-6	-	once	TGTGCCAGCAGCCGTCTTCAGGGTTTGACGGATAATTCACCCCTCCACTTT	CASSRLQGLTDNSPLHF
TRBV5-4	TRBJ2-3	-	-	TGTGCCAGCAGCTTGGCCGGGGTAGCCGCGCAGTATTTT	CASSLAGVAAQYF
TRBV7-9	TRBJ1-1	-	-	TGTGCCAGCAGCTTAGCCGGGACTCTAAAGGCCACTGAAGCTTTCTTT	CASSLAGTLKATEAFF
TRBV21-1	TRBJ1-1	-	-	TGTGCCAGCAGCAAGGCGGGGGGCACTGAAGCTTTCTTT	CASSKAGGTEAFF
TRBV6-5	TRBJ2-7	TRBD2	-	TGTGCCAGCAGCCAATGGGGGGGAGGGAAGTCCGAGCAGTACTTC	CASSQWGGGKSEQYF
TRBV18	TRBJ2-1	TRBD1	-	TGTGCCAGCTCACCACCATCGGGACAGGGCTACAATGAGCAGTTCTTC	CASSPPSGQGYNEQFF
TRBV7-9	TRBJ1-5	-	once	TGTGCCAGCAGCCCCCCCGGTGATAGCAATCAGCCCCAGCATTTT	CASSPPGDSNQPQHF
TRBV6-5	TRBJ1-5	-	-	TGTGCCAGCAGTCTAACGGGGGATCAGCCCCAGCATTTT	CASSLTGDQPQHF
TRBV2	TRBJ2-7	-	-	TGTGCCAGCAGTGAAACTCTAGCGCCGAACTCCTACGAGCAGTACTTC	CASSETLAPNSYEQYF
TRBV28	TRBJ2-7	TRBD1	few	TGTGCCAGCAGCGAAGACAGGGCCTACGAGCAGTACTTC	CASSEDRAYEQYF
TRBV4-1	TRBJ2-3	TRBD1	-	TGCGCCAGCAGCCAGAGACAGGGGGCGGTCCCAGATACGCAGTATTTT	CASSQRQGAVPDTQYF
TRBV5-4	TRBJ1-1	-	-	TGTGCCAGCAGCTTGGCAGGGATGAACACTGAAGCTTTCTTT	CASSLAGMNTEAFF
TRBV10-3	TRBJ2-2	-	few	TGTGCCATCACTAGGGGTGATGCGAACACCGGGGAGCTGTTTTTT	CAITRGDANTGELFF
TRBV6-5	TRBJ1-4	TRBD1	-	TGTGCCAGCAGTTACTTGACAGGGGGGAATGAAAAACTGTTTTTT	CASSYLTGGNEKLFF
TRBV7-9	TRBJ2-2	TRBD2	-	TGTGCCAGCAGATCCGGGACTAGCGTTACCGGGGAGCTGTTTTTT	CASRSGTSVTGELFF
TRBV2	TRBJ2-2	-	once	TGTGCCAGCAGTGAGCGGTGGACCGGGGAGCTGTTTTTT	CASSERWTGELFF
TRBV6-5	TRBJ2-1	TRBD1	-	TGTGCCAGCAGTTACCACAGGGGTTTTGAGCAGTTCTTC	CASSYHRGFEQFF
TRBV10-3	TRBJ2-1	-	-	TGTGCCATCAGTGAGTCGGTAAAGCGGGAGCAGTTCTTC	CAISESVKREQFF
TRBV4-3	TRBJ2-2	TRBD1	-	TGCGCCAGCAGCCAAGGACAGGGCATGAACACCGGGGAGCTGTTTTTT	CASSQGQGMNTGELFF
TRBV7-2	TRBJ2-7	TRBD1	few	TGTGCCAGCAGCGCCCGGGACAGGGGGCTCCACGAGCAGTACTTC	CASSARDRGLHEQYF
TRBV28	TRBJ2-2	TRBD1	-	TGTGCCAGCAGTTTAGCCGGGACAGGATCCACCGGGGAGCTGTTTTTT	CASSLAGTGSTGELFF
TRBV2	TRBJ2-7	TRBD1	-	TGTGCCAGCAGCGCGGGACAGGTAGATCGGAGCGAGCAGTACTTC	CASSAGQVDRSEQYF
TRBV6-5	TRBJ2-7	-	-	TGTGCCACCCAAGTGGGGCTGGGGACCTACGAGCAGTACTTC	CATQVGLGTYEQYF
TRBV30	TRBJ2-7	-	-	TGTGCCTGGAGCCACAGGACCCTCTACGAGCAGTACTTC	CAWSHRTLYEQYF
TRBV3-1/TRBV3-2	TRBJ1-5	-	-	TGTGCCAGCAGCCAAGGGTCTGTTTCGGGCAATCAGCCCCAGCATTTT	CASSQGSVSGNQPQHF
TRBV9	TRBJ2-7	TRBD2	-	TGTGCCAGCAGCCCCCGGAGGGCTAGCGGGAGGTACGAGCAGTACTTC	CASSPRRASGRYEQYF
TRBV7-9	TRBJ2-3	-	-	TGTGCCAGCAGCTTATATACAGGGTCTTTCACAGATACGCAGTATTTT	CASSLYTGSFTDTQYF
TRBV7-3	TRBJ1-2	-	-	TGTGCCAGCAGCCACCCTAATGGCTACACCTTC	CASSHPNGYTF